This entry lists 5 T cell receptor beta chains sequenced from one sample in a study of shared clonotypes between healthy human individuals. Positively selected for CCR7, the CD45RO-negative cells used as naive CD8 cells excluded terminally differentiated effector memory CD45RA+ cells. Assay: immunoSEQ multiplex PCR; the TCRdb copy retains only in-frame clones and omits some. The sample carries about 2.1 million clones, just over 90% recorded once. Sequencing was carried out using naive CD8+ T cells from PBMCs. These receptor sequences come from a man between 18 and 29 years old in good health. Some clones in this sample may be carry-over from other donors' samples.

This chain uses TRBV4-1 with TRBJ1-2; 7 bases map to TRBD1. This CDR3 contains 13 residues. The germline gives CDR1 MGHRA, CDR2 YSYEKL. The V gene end was trimmed by 6 bases and the J gene end by 6 bases; junction bases not matched to a gene: 7. CDR3: CASRPTGIDGYTF. CDR3 DNA sequence: TGCGCCAGCAGACCGACAGGGATCGATGGCTACACCTTC.

This chain links TRBV29-1 with TRBJ2-7; 8 bases agree with TRBD2. CDR1 and CDR2 from the germline V gene are SQVTM and ANQGSEA. The CDR3 runs 15 residues. J gave up 2 bases and V 3 bases, and 9 bases lay outside the gene matches. CDR3 sequence (DNA): TGCAGCGTTGAGCGGGAGGAACGAGAAACCTACGAGCAGTACTTC. Translation: CSVEREERETYEQYF.

This rearrangement joins TRBV4-1 to TRBJ2-1, with 13 bases fitting TRBD2. The germline V gene has CDR1 MGHRA and CDR2 YSYEKL. Losses at the gene ends were 2 bases for V and 8 bases for J; bases not matched to a gene: 6. The CDR3 covers 16 residues. In DNA, the CDR3 is TGCGCCAGCAGCCAACCGACTAGCGGGAGGCGCGATGAGCAGTTCTTC. This encodes CASSQPTSGRRDEQFF.

The chain couples TRBV2 to TRBJ2-2; no clear D gene. The V end was cut by 8 bases, the J end by 5 bases, with 6 bases between. The CDR3 is 11 amino acids. Germline CDR1 is SNHLY and CDR2 is FYNNEI. CDR3 nucleotide sequence: TGTGCCAGCTTCGGGACCGGGGAGCTGTTTTTT. Translated, it gives CASFGTGELFF.

This chain joins TRBV4-1 and TRBJ2-7; TRBD2 matches at 12 bases. V lost 1 base, J lost 2 bases, and 6 bases stayed unmatched. This CDR3 has 17 residues. Germline V CDR1 and CDR2: MGHRA, YSYEKL. CDR3 DNA: TGCGCCAGCAGCCAAGGGCCCCCTAGCGGGAGGGCCTACGAGCAGTACTTC. This codes for CASSQGPPSGRAYEQYF.